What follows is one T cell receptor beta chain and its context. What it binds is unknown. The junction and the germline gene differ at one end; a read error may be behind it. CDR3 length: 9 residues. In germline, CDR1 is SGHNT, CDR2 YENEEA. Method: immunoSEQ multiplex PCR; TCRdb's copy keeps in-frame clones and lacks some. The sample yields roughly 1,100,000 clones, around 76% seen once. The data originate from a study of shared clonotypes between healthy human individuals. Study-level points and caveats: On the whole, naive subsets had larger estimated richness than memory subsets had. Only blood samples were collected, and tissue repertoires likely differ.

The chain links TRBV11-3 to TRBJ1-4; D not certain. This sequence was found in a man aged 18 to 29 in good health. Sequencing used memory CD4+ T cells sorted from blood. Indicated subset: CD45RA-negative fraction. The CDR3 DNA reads TGTGCCAGCATCTCTTTCCCATCCTTT. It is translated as CASISFPSF.